The 15 T cell receptor beta chains below all came from one sample that was sequenced in a study of blood T cell repertoires in COVID-19. Assay used: immunoSEQ multiplex PCR; TCRdb lists only in-frame clones, some missing. The sample has approximately 150,000 clones, approximately 88% seen once; the top ten hold roughly 1%. Material for sequencing was peripheral blood. These receptors were obtained from a woman between 45 and 60 years old with acute or convalescent COVID-19.

This sequence joins TRBV14 and TRBJ1-6; 9 bases fit TRBD1. The CDR3 runs 16 residues. Trimming at V came to 2 bases and at J to 9 bases, leaving 8 bases not matched to a gene. The germline CDR1 and CDR2 sequences are SGHDN and FVKESK. In DNA form, the CDR3 reads TGTGCCAGCAGCCAAAACAGGGGGCTTTTAGGTTCACCCCTCCACTTT. Translating it yields CASSQNRGLLGSPLHF.

This clone was recorded once. The rearrangement uses TRBV3-1 (or the pseudogene TRBV3-2) and TRBJ2-7; 12 bases fit TRBD1. Trimming at V came to 4 bases and at J to 2 bases, leaving 6 bases not matched to a gene. Germline values: CDR1 LGHDT, CDR2 YNNKEL (reference sequence). The CDR3 length is 16 residues. The CDR3 loop reads CASSLGTGGNPYEQYF. CDR3 DNA sequence: TGTGCCAGCAGCCTTGGGACAGGGGGCAACCCCTACGAGCAGTACTTC.

The genes are TRBV5-1 and TRBJ2-1; 10 bases align to TRBD1. Germline assignment: CDR1 SGHRS and CDR2 YFSETQ. The CDR3 contains 17 residues. The junction had 12 bases not matched to a gene; V was cut back by 4 bases and J by 5 bases. CDR3 protein: CASSGSWDRGLHNEQFF. The CDR3 DNA reads as TGCGCCAGCAGCGGGTCATGGGACAGGGGACTCCACAATGAGCAGTTCTTC. Full variable domain (missing parts from reference TRBV5-1 and TRBJ2-1): KAGVTQTPRYLIKTRGQQVTLSCSPISGHRSVSWYQQTPGQGLQFLFEYFSETQRNKGNFPGRFSGRQFSNSRSEMNVSTLELGDSALYLCASSGSWDRGLHNEQFFGPGTRLTVL.

V and J are TRBV7-7 and TRBJ1-4; 9 positions match TRBD1. The ends lost 5 bases at V and 8 bases at J; junction bases unmatched: 9. Germline V gene lookup returns CDR1 SSHAT and CDR2 FNYEAQ (reference sequence). This CDR3 has 15 amino acids. CDR3: CASSPGRTGVEKLFF. The CDR3 coding sequence is TGTGCCAGCAGCCCTGGCCGGACAGGGGTAGAAAAACTGTTTTTT.

The sample holds one count of this clone. The J gene is TRBJ2-1, the V gene TRBV29-1, with 7 bases matching TRBD2. The J segment lost 0 bases and the V segment lost 5 bases, leaving 7 bases of the junction unmatched. CDR1 SQVTM and CDR2 ANQGSEA come from the germline V gene. The CDR3 sequence is 15 residues long. CDR3 loop: CSVRAAGDSYNEQFF. The CDR3 DNA sequence: TGCAGCGTTAGGGCGGCGGGGGACTCCTACAATGAGCAGTTCTTC.

CDR3 coding DNA: TGTGCCAGCAGCGTTTCTAGCGGGGGCGGAAATGAGCAGTTCTTC. As protein: CASSVSSGGGNEQFF. J is TRBJ2-1 and V is TRBV9; TRBD2 matches at 10 bases. The CDR3 has 15 residues. V shed 2 bases and J 7 bases; nucleotides not matched to a gene: 6. CDR1 is SGDLS, CDR2 YYNGEE, per germline.

The V call is TRBV2, the J call TRBJ2-4; TRBD2 agrees at 11 bases. J gave up 7 bases and V 6 bases, and 8 bases lay outside the gene matches. The CDR3 contains 15 residues. CDR1 is SNHLY and CDR2 is FYNNEI in the germline V gene. CDR3 nucleotides: TGTGCCAGCAGCCTACTAGCGGGAGAGGCCAACATTCAGTACTTC. Its protein product is CASSLLAGEANIQYF.

For this clone: Germline is not matched at one junction end, which may reflect a read error. The genes are TRBV9 and TRBJ2-5; D not certain. Germline V CDR1 and CDR2: SGDLS, YYNGEE. The CDR3 has 15 amino acids. The DNA for the CDR3 is TGTGCCAGCAGCGTAGAGTCAGGAACCCAACAGACCCAGTACTTC. It encodes CASSVESGTQQTQYF.

V gene TRBV29-1 combines with J gene TRBJ2-1, with 9 bases lining up with TRBD1. The length of the CDR3 is 12 residues. Germline V CDR1 and CDR2: SQVTM, ANQGSEA. After removal of 2 bases from V and 13 bases from J, the junction contained 6 bases not matched to a gene. For the CDR3, the DNA is TGCAGCGTTGAATTATCGGGACAGGGTCAGTTCTTC. It codes for CSVELSGQGQFF.

This chain links TRBV2 with TRBJ2-1; TRBD2 matches 9 bases. Germline CDR1 SNHLY, CDR2 FYNNEI. V lost 4 bases and J lost 10; bases outside the gene matches: 11. This CDR3 contains 15 residues. For the CDR3, the DNA is TGTGCCAGCAGTGTGGTGGTAGCGGGAGTCGGAGAGCAGTTCTTC. It is translated as CASSVVVAGVGEQFF.

V gene TRBV5-1 combines with J gene TRBJ1-2; no clear D gene. CDR3 size: 12 residues. V gave up 3 bases and J gave up 4 bases, with 7 bases separating them. CDR1 SGHRS and CDR2 YFSETQ come from the germline V gene. This CDR3 reads CASSYSPYGYTF. The CDR3 DNA follows: TGCGCCAGCAGCTACAGTCCCTATGGCTACACCTTC.

The rearrangement links TRBV11-3 to TRBJ2-2; 8 bases line up with TRBD2. In germline, CDR1 is SGHNT, CDR2 YENEEA. CDR3 length equals 16 residues. V shed 5 bases and J 1 base; nucleotides not matched to a gene: 6. CDR3 sequence reads: CASSLRLAKNTGELFF. CDR3 sequence (DNA): TGTGCCAGCAGCCTTCGACTAGCGAAGAACACCGGGGAGCTGTTTTTT.

Comment on this clone: One junction end does not reproduce the germline sequence, and a read error may be involved. This chain joins TRBV30 and TRBJ2-7, with D unclear. Germline V gene data show CDR1 as GTSNPN and CDR2 as SVGIG (reference sequence). There are 10 residues in the CDR3. Written as DNA, the CDR3 is TGTGCCTGGAACTCCAACGAGCAGTACTTC. It encodes CAWNSNEQYF. Filled out from reference TRBV30 and TRBJ2-7, the complete variable domain reads SQTIHQWPATLVQPVGSPLSLECTVEGTSNPNLYWYRQAAGRGLQLLFYSVGIGQISSEVPQNLSASRPQDRQFILSSKKLLLSDSGFYLCAWNSNEQYFGPGTRLTVT.

The J gene is TRBJ2-3, the V gene TRBV7-3, with 8 bases fitting TRBD2. After removal of 4 bases from V and 0 bases from J, the junction contained 6 bases not matched to a gene. The germline CDR1 and CDR2 sequences are SGHTA and FQGTGA. CDR3 length: 16 residues. Here the CDR3 reads CASSSRGGPSTDTQYF. The CDR3 DNA reads as TGTGCCAGCAGCTCCCGCGGGGGGCCTAGCACAGATACGCAGTATTTT. The complete variable domain, with remaining parts taken from reference TRBV7-3 and TRBJ2-3, reads GAGVSQTPSNKVTEKGKYVELRCDPISGHTALYWYRQSLGQGPEFLIYFQGTGAADDSGLPNDRFFAVRPEGSVSTLKIQRTERGDSAVYLCASSSRGGPSTDTQYFGPGTRLTVL.

The gene calls are TRBV21-1 and TRBJ1-3; TRBD1, the D gene given by the table, was not confirmed from the DNA. TRBV21-1 is designated a pseudogene. This CDR3 has 18 residues. The CDR3 region is CASSEKGDRGRSGNTIYF. CDR3 DNA sequence: TGTGCCAGCAGCGAAAAGGGGGACCGGGGCCGCTCTGGAAACACCATATATTTT.